The source of this T cell receptor (beta chain) is a study of glioma-infiltrating T cells. TCR alpha and beta CDR3 regions were amplified from RNA using iRepertoire nested multiplex PCR. One-step reverse transcription and amplification started from about 100-400 ng of tissue mRNA or PBMC total RNA. MiXCR was run by TCRdb on the multiplex PCR reads, yielding one entry per CDR3 protein. The table has about 130,000 distinct CDR3 sequences, 20% to 25% seen once. This clonotype was seen a handful of times. Its antigen remains unknown. Findings of the study overall: Tissue and blood shared very few CDR3 sequences. Tissue-blood divergence was below expectation in non-neoplastic patients, above in gliomas.

This TCR came from a human donor with low-grade glioma or glioblastoma, undergoing nonglioma brain surgery, or in good health (not recorded which). Sequencing was carried out using glioma tissue, nonneoplastic brain tissue, or PBMCs (not recorded which).

The CDR3 DNA sequence: TGTGCCAGCCAGAGTGGGCAGACAGGTATGCAGCCCCAGCATTTT. Amino acids: CASQSGQTGMQPQHF. The V call is TRBV19, the J call TRBJ1-5, with D possibly matching TRBD1 (6 bases). Germline V CDR1 and CDR2: LNHDA, SQIVND (reference sequence). The CDR3 contains 15 residues. The V and J ends lost 9 bases and 7 bases respectively, with 22 bases between them.